These 28 T cell receptor beta chains were sequenced from one sample in a study of blood T cells in healthy people across ages. Through a sample-barcoded 5' primer and a J-beta primer mix, a second PCR was run for 7 to 11 cycles. MiXCR, applied by TCRdb to the 5' RACE reads, yields one record per CDR3 protein. The sample has roughly 680,000 distinct CDR3 sequences, roughly 50% seen once. The sample was blood. Receptors originate from an older woman in good health.

This chain joins TRBV6-5 and TRBJ2-1, with D perhaps matching TRBD2 (7 bases). Germline V gene sequence: CDR1 MNHEY, CDR2 SVGAGI. Trimming removed 11 bases from V and 5 bases from J, with 19 bases in between. The CDR3 is made up of 14 amino acids. CDR3: CALIGGRGNNEQFF. The CDR3, as DNA: TGTGCCCTAATCGGGGGGCGGGGGAACAATGAGCAGTTCTTC.

This CDR3 reads CSVELQGSQPQHF. The DNA for the CDR3 is TGCAGCGTTGAATTGCAGGGGAGCCAGCCCCAGCATTTT. J is TRBJ1-5 and V is TRBV29-1, with D possibly matching TRBD1 (6 bases). The germline gives CDR1 SQVTM, CDR2 ANQGSEA. Trimming stripped 2 bases from V and 7 bases from J, with 12 bases between. This CDR3 contains 13 residues.

DNA of the CDR3: TGTGCCAGCAGCGGACTAGCGGGCGTGTCCTACGAGCAGTACTTC. Encoded protein: CASSGLAGVSYEQYF. This rearrangement joins TRBV11-2 to TRBJ2-4; 11 positions match TRBD2. The DNA end is more similar to TRBJ2-7, so the J call may be wrong. The CDR3 extends over 15 amino acids. Germline-derived CDR1 and CDR2 are SGHAT and FQNNGV.

This clonotype has just one count. V and J are TRBV29-1 and TRBJ1-3; D is ambiguous. From germline, CDR1 is SQVTM and CDR2 ANQGSEA. Trimming took off 6 bases at V and 0 bases at J, with 9 bases between the two ends. The CDR3 length is 13 residues. This CDR3 reads CSVKTTSGNTIYF. DNA for the CDR3: TGCAGCGTAAAGACTACCTCTGGAAACACCATATATTTT. The full variable domain, with the rest looked up from reference TRBV29-1 and TRBJ1-3, is SAVISQKPSRDICQRGTSLTIQCQVDSQVTMMFWYRQQPGQSLTLIATANQGSEATYESGFVIDKFPISRPNLTFSTLTVSNMSPEDSSIYLCSVKTTSGNTIYFGEGSWLTVV.

The table lists this clonotype with a few counts. V usage is TRBV20-1 and J usage is TRBJ2-7; D possibly matches TRBD1 or TRBD2 (5 bases each). The CDR3 consists of 15 residues. Germline V gives CDR1 DFQATT, CDR2 SNEGSKA (reference sequence). Trimming took 0 bases from V and 2 from J, leaving 14 bases between them. Written as DNA, the CDR3 is TGCAGTGCTAGAGATCTTGGGCAGGGACCCTACGAGCAGTACTTC. It encodes CSARDLGQGPYEQYF.

The rearrangement joins TRBV7-2 to TRBJ2-3; D unclear. The germline V gene has CDR1 SGHTA and CDR2 FQGNSA. V lost 4 bases, J lost 0 bases, and 14 bases lay in between. The CDR3 has 16 residues. The CDR3: CASSSSRGGSTDTQYF. The CDR3 coding sequence is TGTGCCAGCAGCTCCTCCCGAGGCGGTAGCACAGATACGCAGTATTTT. Variable domain in full (rest from reference TRBV7-2 and TRBJ2-3): GAGVSQSPSNKVTEKGKDVELRCDPISGHTALYWYRQSLGQGLEFLIYFQGNSAPDKSGLPSDRFSAERTGGSVSTLTIQRTQQEDSAVYLCASSSSRGGSTDTQYFGPGTRLTVL.

This chain links TRBV6-2 or TRBV6-3 with TRBJ2-3; TRBD2 matches at 13 bases. CDR1 is MNHEY, CDR2 SVGEGT, per germline. This CDR3 region has 16 residues. V lost 4 bases, J lost 5 bases, and 6 bases stayed unmatched. The CDR3 loop reads CASSSGLAGEGDTQYF. DNA for the CDR3: TGTGCCAGCAGTTCCGGACTAGCGGGAGAAGGAGATACGCAGTATTTT.

The J gene is TRBJ1-4, the V gene TRBV20-1; D may be TRBD1 (5 bases). Germline V gene data show CDR1 as DFQATT and CDR2 as SNEGSKA (reference sequence). The CDR3 runs 13 residues. V was cut by 4 bases and J by 10 bases, with 16 bases left in between. The CDR3 bases are TGCAGTGCTATATCGCCAGGGATGGGAAAACTGTTTTTT. Translating it yields CSAISPGMGKLFF.

V gene TRBV3-1 combines with J gene TRBJ1-2; the D gene is possibly TRBD1 (5 bases). The germline gives CDR1 LGHDT, CDR2 YNNKEL (reference sequence). Trimming took off 0 bases at V and 6 bases at J, with 11 bases between the two ends. The CDR3 sequence is 14 residues long. The CDR3 bases are TGTGCCAGCAGCCAAGATTATGGGGGGGATGGCTACACCTTC. This sequence encodes CASSQDYGGDGYTF.

A few counts support this clonotype. This clone may be a read error of a much larger clone one base away. The chain carries TRBV5-1 and TRBJ2-1; D is uncertain. The J call may be incorrect, as the DNA end agrees better with TRBJ2-7. Germline V gives CDR1 SGHRS, CDR2 YFSETQ. This CDR3 spans 15 amino acids. The DNA for the CDR3 is TGCGCCAGCAGCTACCCGGGTGTTGCGTACAATGAGCAGTACTTC. Residues: CASSYPGVAYNEQYF.

This clonotype was observed a single time. This chain connects TRBV9 to TRBJ2-7; D gene ambiguous. V was clipped by 0 bases and J by 13 bases, with 17 bases between them. The CDR3 has 13 amino acids. The germline CDR1 and CDR2 sequences are SGDLS and YYNGEE. The CDR3 nucleotides read TGTGCCAGCAGCGTAGGAGTTGGTAGGCGGCTATACTTC. Translated: CASSVGVGRRLYF.

V usage is TRBV27 and J usage is TRBJ2-7; no reliable D call. The germline V and J ends were trimmed by 0 bases and 4 bases, with 13 bases remaining between them. CDR3 length: 15 residues. CDR1 MNHEY and CDR2 SMNVEV come from the germline V gene (reference sequence). CDR3 in DNA: TGTGCCAGCAGTTTATCGCTCCAGCTACCTTACGAGCAGTACTTC. Translating gives CASSLSLQLPYEQYF.

This clonotype has just a few counts. The chain recombines TRBV7-8 with TRBJ2-1, with TRBD2 identical over 8 bases. The J segment lost 6 bases and the V segment lost 2 bases, leaving 9 bases of the junction unmatched. The CDR3 has 16 amino acids. CDR1 is SGHVS, CDR2 FQNEAQ, per germline. The CDR3 loop is CASSLLLSGGINEQFF. CDR3 in DNA: TGTGCCAGCAGCTTACTCCTTTCGGGAGGGATCAATGAGCAGTTCTTC.

This clonotype was recorded a few times. This chain uses TRBV29-1 with TRBJ2-1; a weak D match, TRBD1 (5 bases). Germline CDR1 SQVTM, CDR2 ANQGSEA. The length of the CDR3 is 12 residues. The V end was cut by 7 bases, the J end by 8 bases, with 15 bases between. The DNA for the CDR3 is TGCAGCGGCGCCGTGATAGGGGATGAGCAGTTCTTC. Translation: CSGAVIGDEQFF.

The chain employs TRBV25-1 and TRBJ2-3, with 7 bases fitting TRBD2. The J segment lost 2 bases and the V segment lost 1 base, leaving 3 bases of the junction unmatched. This CDR3 comprises 15 residues. Germline CDR1 is MGHDK and CDR2 is SYGVNS. CDR3 residues: CASSESGTTTDTQYF. The CDR3 DNA is TGTGCCAGCAGTGAATCGGGGACTACCACAGATACGCAGTATTTT.

V is TRBV28 and J is TRBJ1-1; D not certain. Germline V gives CDR1 MDHEN, CDR2 SYDVKM. CDR3 size: 12 residues. Between the trimmed V and J ends, which lost 5 bases and 7 bases, there was a span of 11 bases. The CDR3 reads CASSIHPNEAFF. The CDR3 coding sequence is TGTGCCAGCAGTATCCATCCAAATGAAGCTTTCTTT.

The V call is TRBV7-9, the J call TRBJ1-1; 7 nucleotides agree with TRBD1. V was clipped by 4 bases and J by 0 bases; unmatched bases: 5. Germline-derived CDR1 and CDR2 are SEHNR and FQNEAQ (reference sequence). The length of the CDR3 is 15 residues. CDR3 loop: CASSWQGQLNTEAFF. The CDR3 DNA reads as TGTGCCAGCAGCTGGCAGGGACAGCTGAACACTGAAGCTTTCTTT.

The count of this clonotype is one. The chain is built from TRBV11-2 and TRBJ1-1; 8 nucleotides line up with TRBD1. The CDR3 has 14 residues. Germline values: CDR1 SGHAT, CDR2 FQNNGV. With V trimmed by 5 bases and J by 4 bases, 6 bases remained unmatched. The CDR3 here is CASSGRQGTTEAFF. CDR3 sequence (DNA): TGTGCCAGCAGCGGGAGACAGGGGACCACTGAAGCTTTCTTT.

This clonotype was detected a few times. The rearrangement uses TRBV7-6 and TRBJ2-7, with 7 bases matching TRBD2. The V and J ends lost 5 bases and 3 bases, in that order; junction bases with no gene match: 7. Germline V gene sequence: CDR1 SGHVS, CDR2 FNYEAQ. The CDR3 consists of 14 residues. CDR3 DNA: TGTGCCAGCAGCCCGGAGCGGGGAATCTACGAGCAGTACTTC. Translated: CASSPERGIYEQYF.

This clonotype was found once. The V gene is TRBV5-1, the J gene TRBJ2-4; no clear D. Near its end, the DNA agrees better with TRBJ2-5, so the J call may be wrong. The CDR3 covers 13 residues. Germline lookup yields CDR1 SGHRS and CDR2 YFSETQ. The DNA of the CDR3 is TGCGCCAGCAATCTAGGGTACCAAGAGACCCAGTACTTC. Its protein is CASNLGYQETQYF.

The V and J genes are TRBV2 and TRBJ1-1; D uncertain. This CDR3 spans 14 amino acids. CDR1 and CDR2 from the germline V gene are SNHLY and FYNNEI. Trimming took 3 bases from V and 1 from J, leaving 9 bases between them. CDR3 region: CASSDWISNTEAFF. The CDR3, as DNA: TGTGCCAGCAGTGACTGGATCTCGAACACTGAAGCTTTCTTT. The full variable domain, in which reference TRBV2 and TRBJ1-1 provide the parts outside the CDR3, is EPEVTQTPSHQVTQMGQEVILRCVPISNHLYFYWYRQILGQKVEFLVSFYNNEISEKSEIFDDQFSVERPDGSNFTLKIRSTKLEDSAMYFCASSDWISNTEAFFGQGTRLTVV.

About this clonotype: An end of the junction does not agree with germline; a read error may underlie this. This chain links TRBV5-1 with TRBJ1-1; 7 bases fit TRBD1. This CDR3 region has 16 residues. Germline values: CDR1 SGHRS, CDR2 YFSETQ. The CDR3 region is CASSLRGAGGGTETFF. As DNA, the CDR3 is TGCGCCAGCAGCTTGAGAGGGGCAGGGGGTGGCACTGAAACTTTCTTT.

V and J are TRBV29-1 and TRBJ2-7, with TRBD2 matching over 7 bases. Germline lookup yields CDR1 SQVTM and CDR2 ANQGSEA. This CDR3 has 11 residues. J gave up 5 bases and V 4 bases, and 2 bases lay outside the gene matches. CDR3 bases: TGCAGCGTTGGGGGGGGAAACGAGCAGTACTTC. It yields the protein CSVGGGNEQYF.

This clonotype was observed a handful of times. This chain joins TRBV28 and TRBJ2-6; D is unresolved. Germline V gene lookup returns CDR1 MDHEN and CDR2 SYDVKM. The V and J ends lost 6 bases and 4 bases respectively, with 13 bases between them. The CDR3 length is 15 residues. The CDR3 loop is CASRPGNTGANVLTF. The CDR3 DNA reads as TGTGCCAGCAGGCCCGGAAACACCGGGGCCAACGTCCTGACTTTC.

In its sample, this clonotype was seen a few times. The genes are TRBV28 and TRBJ2-5; D is undetermined. Trimming shortened V by 2 bases and J by 2 bases, and 9 bases separated the two germline ends. The germline gives CDR1 MDHEN, CDR2 SYDVKM. The CDR3 runs 14 residues. CDR3 DNA sequence: TGTGCCAGCAGTTTACCCCAGAGACAAGAGACCCAGTACTTC. It codes for CASSLPQRQETQYF.

The gene calls are TRBV28 and TRBJ2-7; D is undetermined. The CDR3 consists of 14 residues. V dropped 3 bases and J dropped 2 bases, with 11 bases sitting between them. Germline V gives CDR1 MDHEN, CDR2 SYDVKM. The DNA for the CDR3 is TGTGCCAGCAGTTTTGGGGATTTAGCCTACGAGCAGTACTTC. Encoded protein: CASSFGDLAYEQYF.

This chain links TRBV15 with TRBJ2-5, with D uncertain. Trimming pared 4 bases from V and 0 bases from J, leaving 9 bases between. CDR1 and CDR2 (germline): LNHNV, YYDKDF (reference sequence). The CDR3 is 14 residues long. CDR3 nucleotides: TGTGCCACCAGCAAGTTAGAAAACCAAGAGACCCAGTACTTC. This sequence encodes CATSKLENQETQYF.

The J gene is TRBJ1-2, the V gene TRBV4-1; D is unclear. CDR1 is MGHRA, CDR2 YSYEKL, per germline. The V end lost 0 bases, the J end lost 5 bases, and 13 bases lay between the germline ends. This CDR3 is 15 amino acids long. The CDR3 nucleotides read TGCGCCAGCAGCCAAGATGGTAGGGATCCTTATGGCTACACCTTC. The encoded protein is CASSQDGRDPYGYTF.